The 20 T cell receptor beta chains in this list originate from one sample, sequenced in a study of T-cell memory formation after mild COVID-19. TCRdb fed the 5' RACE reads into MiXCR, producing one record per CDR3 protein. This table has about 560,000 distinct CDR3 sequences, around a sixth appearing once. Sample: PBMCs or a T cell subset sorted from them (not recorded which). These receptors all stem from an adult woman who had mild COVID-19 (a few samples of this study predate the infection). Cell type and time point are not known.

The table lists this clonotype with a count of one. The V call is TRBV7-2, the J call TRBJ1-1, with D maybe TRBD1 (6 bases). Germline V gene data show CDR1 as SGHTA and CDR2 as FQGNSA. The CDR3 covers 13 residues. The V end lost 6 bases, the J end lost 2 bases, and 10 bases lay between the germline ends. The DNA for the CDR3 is TGTGCCAGCAGGGGACACCCTAACACTGAAGCTTTCTTT. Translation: CASRGHPNTEAFF. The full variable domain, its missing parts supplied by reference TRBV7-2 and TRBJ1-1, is GAGVSQSPSNKVTEKGKDVELRCDPISGHTALYWYRQSLGQGLEFLIYFQGNSAPDKSGLPSDRFSAERTGGSVSTLTIQRTQQEDSAVYLCASRGHPNTEAFFGQGTRLTVV.

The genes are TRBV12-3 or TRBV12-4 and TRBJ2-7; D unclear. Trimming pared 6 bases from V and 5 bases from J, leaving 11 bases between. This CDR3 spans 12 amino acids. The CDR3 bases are TGTGCCAGCAGCCCGGACGGCGACGAGCAGTACTTC. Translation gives CASSPDGDEQYF.

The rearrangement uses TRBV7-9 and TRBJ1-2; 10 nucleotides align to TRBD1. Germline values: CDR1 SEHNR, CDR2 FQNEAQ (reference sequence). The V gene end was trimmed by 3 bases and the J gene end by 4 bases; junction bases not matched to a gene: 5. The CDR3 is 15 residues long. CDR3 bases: TGTGCCAGCAGCTTGGGGACAGGGGACGGCTATGGCTACACCTTC. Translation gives CASSLGTGDGYGYTF.

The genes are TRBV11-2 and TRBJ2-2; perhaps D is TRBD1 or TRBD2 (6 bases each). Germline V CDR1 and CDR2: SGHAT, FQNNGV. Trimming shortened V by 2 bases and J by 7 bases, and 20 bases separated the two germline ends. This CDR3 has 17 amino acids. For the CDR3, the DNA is TGTGCCAGCAGCTTACCCGGGGGCAGGCCAAGGAGCGGGGAGCTGTTTTTT. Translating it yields CASSLPGGRPRSGELFF.

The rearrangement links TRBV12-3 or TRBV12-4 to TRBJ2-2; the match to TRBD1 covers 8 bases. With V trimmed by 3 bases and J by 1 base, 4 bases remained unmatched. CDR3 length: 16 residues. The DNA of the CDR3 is TGTGCCAGCAGTTTCGACAGGGGAGGGAACACCGGGGAGCTGTTTTTT. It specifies CASSFDRGGNTGELFF.

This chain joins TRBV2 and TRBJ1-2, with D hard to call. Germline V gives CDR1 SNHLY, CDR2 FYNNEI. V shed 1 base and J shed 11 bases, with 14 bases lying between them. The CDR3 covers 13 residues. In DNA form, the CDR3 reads TGTGCCAGCAGTGAAGGCGTGCTCGGGGTTTACACCTTC. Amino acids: CASSEGVLGVYTF.

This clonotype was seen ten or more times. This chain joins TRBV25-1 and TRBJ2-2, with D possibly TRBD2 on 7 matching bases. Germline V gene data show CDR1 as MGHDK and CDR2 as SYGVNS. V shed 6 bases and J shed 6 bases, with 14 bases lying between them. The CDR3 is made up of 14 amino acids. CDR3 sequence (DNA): TGTGCCAGCAGCGAGCAGGGGAGGGCCGGGGAGCTGTTTTTT. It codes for CASSEQGRAGELFF.

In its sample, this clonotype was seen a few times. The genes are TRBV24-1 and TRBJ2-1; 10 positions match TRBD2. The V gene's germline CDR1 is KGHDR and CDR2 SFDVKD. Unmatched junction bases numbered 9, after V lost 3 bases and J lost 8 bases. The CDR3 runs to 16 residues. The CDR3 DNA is TGTGCCACCAGTGATGCAGCGGGAGGGCTTCCAGATGAGCAGTTCTTC. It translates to CATSDAAGGLPDEQFF.

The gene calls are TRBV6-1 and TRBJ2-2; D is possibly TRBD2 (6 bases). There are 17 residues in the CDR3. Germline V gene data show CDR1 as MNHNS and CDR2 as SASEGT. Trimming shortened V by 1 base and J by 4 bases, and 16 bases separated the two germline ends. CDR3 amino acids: CASSEVGVRGFTGELFF. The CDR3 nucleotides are TGTGCCAGCAGTGAAGTCGGCGTGCGGGGTTTCACCGGGGAGCTGTTTTTT.

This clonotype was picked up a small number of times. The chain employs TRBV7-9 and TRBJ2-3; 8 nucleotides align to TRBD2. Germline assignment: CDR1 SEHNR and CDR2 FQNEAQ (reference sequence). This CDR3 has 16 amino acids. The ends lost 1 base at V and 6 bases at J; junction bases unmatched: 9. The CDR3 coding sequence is TGTGCCAGCAGCTTAGATGACGGCGGGAGGATTGATACGCAGTATTTT. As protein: CASSLDDGGRIDTQYF.

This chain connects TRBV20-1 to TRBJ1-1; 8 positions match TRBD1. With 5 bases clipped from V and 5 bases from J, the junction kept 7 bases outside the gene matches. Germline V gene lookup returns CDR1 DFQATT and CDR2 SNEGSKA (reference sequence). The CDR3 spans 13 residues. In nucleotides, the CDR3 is TGCAGTGCTCACAGGACAGGGAGAACTGAAGCTTTCTTT. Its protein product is CSAHRTGRTEAFF.

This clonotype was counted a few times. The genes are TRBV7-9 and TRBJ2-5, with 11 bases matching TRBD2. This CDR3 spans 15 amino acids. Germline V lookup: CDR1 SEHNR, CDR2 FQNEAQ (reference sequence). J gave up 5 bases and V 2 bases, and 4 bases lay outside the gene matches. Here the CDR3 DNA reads TGTGCCAGCAGCTTACCGACTAGCGGGAAGGAGACCCAGTACTTC. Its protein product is CASSLPTSGKETQYF.

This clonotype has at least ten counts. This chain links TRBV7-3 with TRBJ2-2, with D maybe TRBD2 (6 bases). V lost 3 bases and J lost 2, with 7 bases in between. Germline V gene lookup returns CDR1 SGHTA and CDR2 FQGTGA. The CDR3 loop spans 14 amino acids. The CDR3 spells CASSFGTNTGELFF. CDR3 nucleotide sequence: TGTGCCAGCAGCTTCGGGACTAACACCGGGGAGCTGTTTTTT.

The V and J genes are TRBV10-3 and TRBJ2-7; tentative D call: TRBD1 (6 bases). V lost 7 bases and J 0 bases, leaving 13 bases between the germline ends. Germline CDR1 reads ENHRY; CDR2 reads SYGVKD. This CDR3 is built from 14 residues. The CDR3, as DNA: TGTGCCATCAACACAGGGCGAAGCTCCTACGAGCAGTACTTC. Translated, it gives CAINTGRSSYEQYF.

The CDR3 DNA sequence: TGTGCCAGCAGTGTACGCTCAGGCCTAGCGATCTTCGAGGAGACCCAGTACTTC. Translation: CASSVRSGLAIFEETQYF. This chain uses TRBV25-1 with TRBJ2-5; D possibly corresponds to TRBD2 (6 bases). The germline V gene encodes CDR1 MGHDK and CDR2 SYGVNS. This CDR3 is 18 amino acids long. V was trimmed by 4 bases and J by 5 bases, leaving 26 bases between them.

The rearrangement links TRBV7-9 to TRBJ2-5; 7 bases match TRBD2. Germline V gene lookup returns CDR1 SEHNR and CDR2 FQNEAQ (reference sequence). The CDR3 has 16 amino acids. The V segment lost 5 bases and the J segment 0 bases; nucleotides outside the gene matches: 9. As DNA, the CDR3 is TGTGCCAGCAGCAGAAGCCCAGCGGGGTACCAAGAGACCCAGTACTTC. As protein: CASSRSPAGYQETQYF.

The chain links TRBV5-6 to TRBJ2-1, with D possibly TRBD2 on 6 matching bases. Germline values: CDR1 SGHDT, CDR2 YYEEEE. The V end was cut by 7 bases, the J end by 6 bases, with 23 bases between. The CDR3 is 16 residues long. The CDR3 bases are TGTGCCAGCGCTGGCGGGGTAGGGTGGTCCGCCAATGAGCAGTTCTTC. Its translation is CASAGGVGWSANEQFF.

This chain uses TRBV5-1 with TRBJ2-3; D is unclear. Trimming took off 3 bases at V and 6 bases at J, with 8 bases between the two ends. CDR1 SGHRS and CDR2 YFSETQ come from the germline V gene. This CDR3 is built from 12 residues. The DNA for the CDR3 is TGCGCCAGCAGCTGGGCTGCGGATACGCAGTATTTT. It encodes CASSWAADTQYF.

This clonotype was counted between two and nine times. The CDR3: CASSAFRDTRYEQYF. The CDR3 nucleotides read TGTGCCAGCAGTGCATTCCGGGACACCCGCTACGAGCAGTACTTC. The chain is built from TRBV25-1 and TRBJ2-7; D possibly corresponds to TRBD1 (6 bases). The CDR3 spans 15 residues. V was clipped by 4 bases and J by 3 bases, with 16 bases between them. Per the germline V gene, CDR1 is MGHDK and CDR2 is SYGVNS.

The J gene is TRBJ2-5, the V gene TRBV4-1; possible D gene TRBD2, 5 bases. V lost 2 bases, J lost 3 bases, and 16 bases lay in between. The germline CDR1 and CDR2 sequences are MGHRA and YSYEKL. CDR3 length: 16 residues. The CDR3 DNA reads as TGCGCCAGCAGCCAATCCCCCATGCTAGCAGAAGAGACCCAGTACTTC. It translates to CASSQSPMLAEETQYF.